This paragraph covers one T cell receptor beta chain sequence. This entry is derived from a study of blood T cell repertoires in COVID-19. Overall study: COVID-19 samples collected from the United States, Italy and Spain covered acute and convalescent phases. T cells, B-cell-depleted T cells, or PBMCs provided the cDNA or gDNA that served as material.

In Seattle, patients joined the study during active infection and were tracked longitudinally. V trimming: 0 bases; J trimming: 9 bases; junction bases outside the gene matches: 6. The CDR3 loop spans 15 amino acids. Germline CDR1 reads SGDLS; CDR2 reads YYNGEE. Original analysis: Reference gene primer amplification in the assay estimated nucleated cell counts. Generated by immunoSEQ multiplex PCR, the TCRdb table keeps only in-frame clones and is missing some. V, J and clone size derive from that table, while D and trimming were established from the DNA sequence. The repertoire has approximately 120,000 clones, approximately 85% of them found once; the top ten carry 3.2%.

This chain joins TRBV9 and TRBJ2-1, with TRBD2 matching over 10 bases. Source material: peripheral blood. The clonotype originates from a woman of 80 years or more with COVID-19, enrolled during active disease. This chain's CDR3 is CASSVGTSGNLEQFF. The CDR3 coding sequence is TGTGCCAGCAGCGTAGGCACTAGCGGGAATCTTGAGCAGTTCTTC.